Sequencing of this TCR beta chain was carried out in a study of chemoradiotherapy in HPV16-positive cancers. This clone occurred a few times. Data came from immunoSEQ multiplex PCR; TCRdb stores just in-frame clones and leaves some out. Counted here are approximately 17,000 clones, around 92% occurring once; the ten biggest clones make up roughly 2.4%. Repeated repertoire sampling spanned the course of chemoradiotherapy. V gave up 3 bases and J gave up 5 bases; unmatched junction bases: 4. The CDR3 has 16 amino acids. Germline assignment: CDR1 MNHEY and CDR2 SMNVEV (reference sequence). The TCR sequence derives from a human donor with HPV-associated anogenital cancer. J is TRBJ2-1 and V is TRBV27; 13 bases fit TRBD2. The source material was blood, sampled from a patient who underwent chemoradiotherapy. DNA of the CDR3: TGTGCCAGCAGTTTGAGGGGGACTAGCGGGAACAATGAGCAGTTCTTC. Translating it yields CASSLRGTSGNNEQFF.